This T cell receptor beta chain emerged from a study of blood T cell repertoires in COVID-19. The study assigned cohorts using participant-reported clinical history. The germline V gene encodes CDR1 SGHRS and CDR2 YFSETQ. V was clipped by 4 bases and J by 0 bases; unmatched bases: 12. CDR3 length: 19 residues. Profiling relied on immunoSEQ multiplex PCR, and the TCRdb table lists in-frame clones only, not all of them. The table lists some 320,000 clones, roughly 90% of them singletons. The sample consisted of PBMCs or T cells enriched from blood (not recorded which). The chain couples TRBV5-1 to TRBJ1-3, with 11 positions matching TRBD1. This clonotype was sampled from a woman aged 25 to 39 who had been exposed to COVID-19. The CDR3 loop is CASSTGTGGSMSSGNTIYF. CDR3 DNA: TGCGCCAGCAGCACCGGGACAGGGGGTTCTATGAGCTCTGGAAACACCATATATTTT.